This TCR beta chain was identified during a study of cytomegalovirus exposure and HLA in healthy donors (TCRdb year 2017). Looking at the study overall: An earlier analysis of several hundred of the donors reported 250 to 300 Gb of sequence data and about 100 million unique TCR beta sequences from around 200 million T cells. An early release that covered roughly 600 HLA-typed donors contained around 300 gigabases of sequencing data and about 84 million unique TCR sequences. Among the roughly 380 genotyped donors, 81% belonged to the genetic ancestry cluster associated with self-reported Caucasian donors. The study was designed to test whether signatures of past pathogen exposure could be identified by cataloging public T cell receptors. The T cell repertoires of roughly 660 subjects were profiled by immunosequencing and related to cytomegalovirus serostatus. Along with the approximately 650-subject first cohort, a separate validation cohort of over a hundred different subjects was used. To predict cytomegalovirus infection status, the study combined high-throughput TCR immunosequencing, statistical association of individual TCRs with disease status, and machine learning. To study patterns of TCR occurrence, a later analysis re-analyzed previously published TCR beta repertoires from 700 or so donors and added high-resolution HLA genotyping. The later analysis used no new phenotypic data to find candidate immune exposures, relying instead on TCR beta sequences and their occurrence across donors. An earlier analysis of roughly 600 of the donors used high-throughput TCR beta sequencing to judge whether each TCR beta V gene segment behaved as functional or pseudogenic. Donor age, sex, ethnicity and CMV serostatus were collected together with the repertoire data. In a later genetic analysis, genome-wide SNP genotypes for about 65% of the 666 donors were used, and that subset was treated as a discovery cohort. Every discovery cohort repertoire had been produced on one sequencing platform. HLA typing included class I and class II loci at four-digit resolution. The number of typed donors differed by locus: about 620-640 for A, B, C, DRB1 and DQB1; approximately 530 for DQA1; fewer than 610 for DPA1; and around 470 for DPB1. A handful of DR-DQ haplotypes were handled as single units for association and clustering because linkage in the cohort was strong. Across 398 genotyped donors of the cohort, an average of roughly 250,000 unique TCR beta nucleotide sequences per donor were sequenced, and around 19% of those sequences were non-productive. Overall results and qualifications from the work: Presence/absence analyses assumed roughly uniform sequencing depth across donors, an assumption that may not hold. The authors suggested that the approach could potentially be extended to other disease states and immunological phenotypes. Most CMV-associated TCR beta chains appeared to be HLA-restricted in a later analysis, and the HLA associations seemed to be driven largely by CMV exposure. In a later analysis, HLA-associated TCR beta chains showed more clonal expansion and lower generation probabilities than non-associated chains that were equally common. In a later analysis, several top co-occurrence clusters were reported to appear linked to parvovirus B19, influenza, CMV and Epstein-Barr virus. In a later genetic analysis, fewer N-insertions in productive TCRs were reported among donors in an Asian-associated ancestry cluster than the roughly 710-donor mean. Assigning TCR associations to individual alleles was difficult when HLA alleles, especially DR and DQ, strongly co-occurred. Correlated functional status among segregating V segments might be attributable to linkage disequilibrium, but an unknown experimental factor could not be ruled out. At a false discovery rate of 0.05, a later analysis linked fewer than 20,000 TCR beta sequences to specific HLA alleles. V-gene and J-gene trimming of TCR beta chains was associated with a missense DCLRE1C variant in a later genetic analysis, and the association was replicated in an independent cohort. A further reported finding was that TCR beta sequences accurately predicted the HLA-A and HLA-B alleles for most subjects in the first cohort. Only TCR beta chains were sequenced in this cohort, and the absence of alpha or paired-chain data limited detectable features. The 87-base-pair reads could not distinguish some IMGT-functional V segments, including TRBV6-2 and TRBV6-3, so those segments were excluded. Because counts were too low, seventeen rarely observed V segments, including chromosome 9 orphons, were left out of the earlier analysis of about 620 of the donors. The only immune exposure information available for the cohort was CMV serostatus. The sequencing pipeline was judged likely to have produced a cluster of highly shared sequence variants as a technical artifact. In a later analysis, the rate of TCR association differed among HLA loci, with DRB1 alleles having the most associated TCRs and HLA-C alleles having the fewest. In the study, approximately 160 TCR beta chains were listed as associated with cytomegalovirus. Because HLA typing was missing for some donors at each locus, association tests included only the typed subset. The classifier was reported to diagnose cytomegalovirus status with high specificity and sensitivity in both the original and validation cohorts. In vitro tests confirmed that three of the cytomegalovirus-associated TCR beta chains recognize cytomegalovirus antigens. While some public TCRs were present in many individuals, most TCR sequences turned up only very rarely across donors. Broadly in line with IMGT annotations, most TCR beta V segments showed up in productive rearrangements about 90% or about 30% of the time in an earlier analysis of some 590 of the donors.

From the cysteine through the phenylalanine, the CDR3 covers 15 amino acids. Only CDR3 DNA is held: 45 bases, read in frame from base 1. From a lookup of the germline V gene (reference sequence), CDR1 and CDR2 are MNHNY and SVGAGI. For this chain, trimming is 5 bases at the V end and 3 bases at the J end, and the number of junction bases without a gene match is 9. This clone appeared once. Its binding antigen is unknown. Per-base quality was not reported, and no clone a single base away is much larger than it. Libraries were built with the immunoSEQ multiplex PCR assay. A mixture of 60 forward primers for TCR Vbeta segments and 13 reverse primers for TCR Jbeta segments was used in the multiplex PCR. The CDR3 region of rearranged TCR beta genes was amplified from genomic DNA by a multiplex PCR assay. The amplified TCR beta libraries were sequenced on the Illumina HiSeq System as 87-base-pair reads. Per the source publication's procedure: In a later analysis, tens of millions of unique TCR beta chains were counted across the roughly 670 repertoires, and approximately 11 million of these chains were shared by at least two donors. A nearest-neighbor algorithm error-corrected the raw reads and collapsed the reads into unique sequences, merging closely related sequences to remove PCR and sequencing errors. Alignment of CDR3 sequences to IMGT reference sequences was used to assign V, D and J gene segments. For a sequence to be retained, at least a six-nucleotide match to both a V gene segment and a J gene segment was required. A rearrangement counted as productive if the CDR3 had no stop codons and remained in frame with V and J, and every other rearrangement counted as non-productive. Following IMGT convention, CDR3 was defined as the stretch from the second conserved V-encoded cysteine to the conserved J-encoded phenylalanine. The earlier analysis of about 530 of the donors excluded any sequence lacking an unambiguous match to a single V gene segment. An earlier analysis of 587 of the donors called V segments functional above 56.7% productive rearrangements and segregating when the between-donor standard deviation exceeded 5%. A statistical classification framework was developed to diagnose cytomegalovirus status using the catalog of TCR beta chain sequences. In a later analysis, V and J genes were assigned by comparing TCR nucleotide sequences against IMGT/GENE-DB human TR gene sequences. A later analysis assigned CDR3 sequences and most-parsimonious VDJ recombination scenarios with the TCRdist pipeline. A later analysis defined each TCR beta chain by its CDR3 amino acid sequence plus V-gene family, and excluded reads lacking a unique V-gene family. To address suspected cross-contamination and a sequencing artifact, a later analysis removed over 500 highly shared, low-generation-probability nucleotide sequences. A later analysis calculated a clonal expansion index for each public chain from normalized within-repertoire ranks of inferred template counts. In a later analysis, generation probabilities were computed with a VDJ recombination model fitted to out-of-frame rearrangements, and the resulting probabilities were checked against IGoR. In a later analysis, TCR-TCR, TCR-HLA and TCR-CMV co-occurrence was scored with hypergeometric tests, and a repertoire-size bias correction was applied to TCR pairs. False discovery rates were estimated in a later analysis by permuting HLA or CMV assignments 20 times. In a later analysis, co-occurring TCRs were grouped using DBSCAN, and TCRdist sequence similarity was added for clustering within HLA-allele-positive subsets. Repertoires with fewer than 30,000 or more than 120,000 public chains were left out of co-occurrence clustering, as were four to six repertoires with anomalous nucleotide sharing. TCRdb stores this immuneACCESS table with in-frame sequences only. Part of the clones is absent; in the studies checked, under half of the shortfall reflects unresolved V genes, and no reason is known for the rest. V, J and clone size reflect that table, while D and trimming were determined from the DNA. This sample gives about 120,000 clones in total; approximately 80% of them show up just once. The biggest ten clones account for around 5.8% of the sample.

The cohort comprised 666 healthy bone marrow donors. At the time of sampling, all cohort members were nominally healthy, though unrecorded immune exposures were likely present. The donor tested CMV seropositive, placing the donor among the approximately 310 seropositive members of the cohort. A peripheral blood sample was collected from each donor, and TCR beta sequencing was performed on peripheral blood mononuclear cells. Genomic DNA was extracted from the blood cell samples with the Qiagen DNeasy Blood Extraction Kit. The V gene is TRBV6-6 and the J gene is TRBJ1-2; the junction holds 7 bases that match TRBD1. This TCR was recovered from a man in his late teens or twenties in good health and CMV-seropositive. The sample taken for sequencing was PBMCs. The sequence in DNA is TGTGCCAGCAGTCTCGACAGGGCAGCAGACTATGGCTACACCTTC. Translated, it gives CASSLDRAADYGYTF.